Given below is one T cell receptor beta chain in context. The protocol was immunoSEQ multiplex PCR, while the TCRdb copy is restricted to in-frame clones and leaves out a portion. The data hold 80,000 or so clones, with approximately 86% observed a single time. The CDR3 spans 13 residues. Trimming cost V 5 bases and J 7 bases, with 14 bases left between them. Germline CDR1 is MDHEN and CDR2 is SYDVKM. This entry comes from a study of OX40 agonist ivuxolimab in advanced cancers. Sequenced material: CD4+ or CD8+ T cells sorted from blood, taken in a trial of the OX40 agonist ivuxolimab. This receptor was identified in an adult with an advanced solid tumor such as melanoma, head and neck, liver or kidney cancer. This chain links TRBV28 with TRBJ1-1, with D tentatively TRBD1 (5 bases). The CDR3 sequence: CASSTPGDLEAFF. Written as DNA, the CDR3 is TGTGCCAGCAGTACCCCCGGGGACCTTGAAGCTTTCTTT.